A single sample gave rise to the 11 T cell receptor beta chains below, sequenced in a study of shared clonotypes between healthy human individuals. Generated by immunoSEQ multiplex PCR, the TCRdb table keeps only in-frame clones and is missing some. The sample holds approximately 720,000 clones, about 78% seen once. The specimen was memory CD4+ T cells sorted from blood. Described subset: CD45RA-negative fraction. These TCRs come from a woman aged 30 to 39 in good health.

The chain recombines TRBV5-4 with TRBJ1-1; 11 positions agree with TRBD1. The CDR3 extends over 18 amino acids. Germline CDR1 and CDR2: SGHNT and YYREEE (reference sequence). J lost 5 bases, V lost 6 bases, and 18 bases had no gene match. CDR3 region: CASTTAGTGGFGWTEAFF. The CDR3 DNA reads as TGTGCCAGCACCACCGCCGGGACAGGGGGGTTTGGTTGGACTGAAGCTTTCTTT.

The chain couples TRBV5-4 to TRBJ2-5, with 9 bases that match TRBD1. J lost 1 base, V lost 4 bases, and 2 bases had no gene match. Germline lookup yields CDR1 SGHNT and CDR2 YYREEE (reference sequence). The CDR3 loop spans 14 amino acids. The CDR3 spells CASSVQGAQETQYF. As DNA, the CDR3 is TGTGCCAGCAGCGTACAGGGGGCCCAAGAGACCCAGTACTTC.

The chain joins TRBV10-1 to TRBJ2-5; no reliable D call. V shed 0 bases and J shed 1 base, with 9 bases lying between them. This CDR3 is built from 15 residues. Germline values: CDR1 WNHNN, CDR2 SYGVQD (reference sequence). Here the CDR3 reads CASSESKAGQETQYF. The CDR3 DNA reads as TGCGCCAGCAGTGAGTCGAAGGCAGGCCAAGAGACCCAGTACTTC.

This clone came up a few times. The chain carries TRBV2 and TRBJ1-4; the match to TRBD1 covers 9 bases. The CDR3 covers 12 residues. J was trimmed by 9 bases and V by 6 bases; bases with no gene match: 2. Germline CDR1 SNHLY, CDR2 FYNNEI. The CDR3 loop is CASRGQGQKLFF. The CDR3 coding sequence is TGTGCCAGCAGGGGACAGGGCCAAAAACTGTTTTTT. The whole variable domain, filled in from reference TRBV2 and TRBJ1-4, reads EPEVTQTPSHQVTQMGQEVILRCVPISNHLYFYWYRQILGQKVEFLVSFYNNEISEKSEIFDDQFSVERPDGSNFTLKIRSTKLEDSAMYFCASRGQGQKLFFGSGTQLSVL.

The table lists this clone with a count of one. This sequence joins TRBV25-1 and TRBJ2-5; 7 bases are a match to TRBD1. CDR1 is MGHDK, CDR2 SYGVNS, per germline. The CDR3 totals 14 residues. V lost 7 bases and J lost 1; bases outside the gene matches: 6. CDR3 residues: CASTRPGGQETQYF. As DNA, the CDR3 is TGTGCCAGCACCAGGCCAGGGGGCCAAGAGACCCAGTACTTC. The entire variable domain, with the rest obtained from reference TRBV25-1 and TRBJ2-5, is as follows: EADIYQTPRYLVIGTGKKITLECSQTMGHDKMYWYQQDPGMELHLIHYSYGVNSTEKGDLSSESTVSRIRTEHFPLTLESARPSHTSQYLCASTRPGGQETQYFGPGTRLLVL.

This chain links TRBV18 with TRBJ1-1; 8 bases map to TRBD1. Trimming took 3 bases from V and 2 from J; bases not matched to a gene: 11. The CDR3 contains 17 residues. Germline-derived CDR1 and CDR2 are KGHSH and LQKENI. CDR3 sequence: CASSPPRAGGLNTEAFF. In DNA form, the CDR3 reads TGTGCCAGCTCACCCCCTAGGGCAGGGGGCCTAAACACTGAAGCTTTCTTT.

This clone was observed a handful of times. The rearrangement joins TRBV5-4 to TRBJ2-5, with D unresolved. The CDR3 consists of 15 residues. Germline assignment: CDR1 SGHNT and CDR2 YYREEE (reference sequence). Trimming stripped 5 bases from V and 1 base from J, with 15 bases between. The DNA for the CDR3 is TGTGCCAGCAGTTCTGGGCCCCAGAGCCAAGAGACCCAGTACTTC. It translates to CASSSGPQSQETQYF.

As concerns this clone: A clone one base away is much larger, so this may be a read error. The chain has TRBV7-2 and TRBJ2-6; D is undetermined. Germline CDR1 is SGHTA and CDR2 is FQGNSA. Trimming removed 2 bases at V and 0 bases at J, with 5 bases between. The CDR3 runs to 15 residues. Written as DNA, the CDR3 is TGTGCCAGCAGCTTAATGGGCTCTGGGGCCAACGTCCTGACTTTC. Protein sequence: CASSLMGSGANVLTF. Full variable domain (outside the CDR3, taken from reference TRBV7-2 and TRBJ2-6): GAGVSQSPSNKVTEKGKDVELRCDPISGHTALYWYRQSLGQGLEFLIYFQGNSAPDKSGLPSDRFSAERTGGSVSTLTIQRTQQEDSAVYLCASSLMGSGANVLTFGAGSRLTVL.

V is TRBV5-1 and J is TRBJ2-3; 8 nucleotides align to TRBD2. Trimming took 4 bases from V and 5 from J; bases not matched to a gene: 12. Germline V CDR1 and CDR2: SGHRS, YFSETQ. The CDR3 is made up of 16 amino acids. CDR3 sequence reads: CASSKSPTSVKDTQYF. The CDR3 nucleotides are TGCGCCAGCAGCAAAAGTCCGACTAGCGTAAAAGATACGCAGTATTTT.

The rearrangement links TRBV30 to TRBJ2-1, with 8 nucleotides matching TRBD1. CDR3 length: 14 amino acids. The junction had 10 bases not matched to a gene; V was cut back by 7 bases and J by 5 bases. Germline values: CDR1 GTSNPN, CDR2 SVGIG (reference sequence). DNA of the CDR3: TGTGCCTCCCGACAGGGGTCTCGGAACAATGAGCAGTTCTTC. It is translated as CASRQGSRNNEQFF.

The chain uses TRBV7-9 and TRBJ2-3; unclear D gene. Deletions cut 7 bases from V and 10 bases from J, with 18 bases between. Germline loops: CDR1 SEHNR, CDR2 FQNEAQ (reference sequence). The CDR3 spans 13 residues. CDR3 residues: CASTRNEAWAQYF. CDR3 in DNA: TGTGCCAGCACCCGGAACGAGGCGTGGGCGCAGTATTTT.